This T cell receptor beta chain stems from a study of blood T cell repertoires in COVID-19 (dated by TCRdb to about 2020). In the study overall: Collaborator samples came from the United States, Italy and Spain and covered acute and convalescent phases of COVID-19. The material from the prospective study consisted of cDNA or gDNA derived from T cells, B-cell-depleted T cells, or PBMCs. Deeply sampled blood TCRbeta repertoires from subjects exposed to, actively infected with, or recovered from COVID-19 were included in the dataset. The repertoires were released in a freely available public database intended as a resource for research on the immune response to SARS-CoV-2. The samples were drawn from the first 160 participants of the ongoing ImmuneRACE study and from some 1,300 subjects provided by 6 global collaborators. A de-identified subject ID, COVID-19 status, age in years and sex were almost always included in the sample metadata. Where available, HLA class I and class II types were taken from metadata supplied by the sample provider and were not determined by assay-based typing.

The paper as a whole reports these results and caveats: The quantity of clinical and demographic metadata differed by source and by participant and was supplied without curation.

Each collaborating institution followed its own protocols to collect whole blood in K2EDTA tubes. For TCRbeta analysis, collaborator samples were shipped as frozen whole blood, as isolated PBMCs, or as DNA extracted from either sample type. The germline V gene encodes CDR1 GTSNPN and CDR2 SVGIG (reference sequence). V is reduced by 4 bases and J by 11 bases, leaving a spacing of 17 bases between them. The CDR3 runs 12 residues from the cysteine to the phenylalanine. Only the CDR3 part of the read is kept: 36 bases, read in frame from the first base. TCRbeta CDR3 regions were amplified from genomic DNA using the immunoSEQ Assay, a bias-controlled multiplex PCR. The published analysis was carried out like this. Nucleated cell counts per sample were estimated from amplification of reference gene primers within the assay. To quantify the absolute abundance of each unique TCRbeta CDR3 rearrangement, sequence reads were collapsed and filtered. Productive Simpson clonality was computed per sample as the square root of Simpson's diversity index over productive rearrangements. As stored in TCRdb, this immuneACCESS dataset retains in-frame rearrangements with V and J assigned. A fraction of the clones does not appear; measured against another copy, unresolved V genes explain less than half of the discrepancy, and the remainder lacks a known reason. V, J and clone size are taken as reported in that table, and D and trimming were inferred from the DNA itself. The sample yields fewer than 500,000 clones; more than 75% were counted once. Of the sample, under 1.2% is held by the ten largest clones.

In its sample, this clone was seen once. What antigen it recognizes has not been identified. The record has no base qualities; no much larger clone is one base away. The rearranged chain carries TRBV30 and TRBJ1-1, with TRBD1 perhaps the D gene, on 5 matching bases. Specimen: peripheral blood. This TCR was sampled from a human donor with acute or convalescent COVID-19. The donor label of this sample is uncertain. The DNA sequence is TGTGCCTGGACCTCCTCCGGCAGGGCTGCTTTCTTT. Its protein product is CAWTSSGRAAFF.